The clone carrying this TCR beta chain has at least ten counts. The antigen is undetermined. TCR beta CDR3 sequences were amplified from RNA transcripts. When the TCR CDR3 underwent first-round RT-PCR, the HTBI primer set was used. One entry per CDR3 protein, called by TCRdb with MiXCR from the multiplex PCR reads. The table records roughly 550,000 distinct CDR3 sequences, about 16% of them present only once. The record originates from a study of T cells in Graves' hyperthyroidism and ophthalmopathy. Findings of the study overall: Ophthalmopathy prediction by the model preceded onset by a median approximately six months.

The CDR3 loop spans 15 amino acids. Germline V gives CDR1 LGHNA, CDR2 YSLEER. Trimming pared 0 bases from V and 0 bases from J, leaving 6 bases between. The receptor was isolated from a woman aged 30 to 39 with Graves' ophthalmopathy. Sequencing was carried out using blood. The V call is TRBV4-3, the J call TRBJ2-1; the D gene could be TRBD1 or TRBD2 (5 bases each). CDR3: CASSQDGASYNEQFF. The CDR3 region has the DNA TGCGCCAGCAGCCAAGACGGGGCCTCCTACAATGAGCAGTTCTTC.